This record concerns one TCR beta chain sequence. These data come from a study of post-analysis software for immune sequencing data. Tagging with unique molecular identifiers was a feature of the TCR beta cDNA libraries. TCRdb processed the PCR reads anew with MiXCR; each CDR3 protein has one entry. Here the sample spans some 370,000 distinct CDR3 sequences, approximately 38% being singletons. The receptor was derived from a girl between 10 and 17 years old with multiple sclerosis. The sample taken for sequencing was blood.

In DNA form, the CDR3 reads TGCAGCGTTGACAAAGAACTAGCGGGGGAGTATTTT. Encoded protein: CSVDKELAGEYF. The J gene is TRBJ2-3, the V gene TRBV29-1; 11 bases line up with TRBD2. The CDR3 has 12 amino acids. The ends lost 3 bases at V and 13 bases at J; junction bases unmatched: 6. The V gene's germline CDR1 is SQVTM and CDR2 ANQGSEA.